The 26 T cell receptor beta chains listed next were all sequenced from one sample in a study of T cell responses to AZD1222 COVID-19 vaccine. This table comes from immunoSEQ multiplex PCR, and its TCRdb copy is limited to in-frame clones, with some not included. This sample has about 120,000 clones, with approximately 90% found just once. The sequences come from peripheral blood, collected on day 0 of AZD1222 vaccination. The source of these receptors is an adult in good health.

V is TRBV4-1 and J is TRBJ1-5; unclear D gene. The CDR3 has 18 residues. V lost 2 bases, J lost 0 bases, and 17 bases lay in between. In germline, CDR1 is MGHRA, CDR2 YSYEKL. The CDR3 sequence: CASSQPNRAAYSNQPQHF. The CDR3 coding sequence is TGCGCCAGCAGCCAACCTAACCGGGCAGCTTATAGCAATCAGCCCCAGCATTTT.

The rearrangement joins TRBV18 to TRBJ1-2; D unresolved. Germline lookup yields CDR1 KGHSH and CDR2 LQKENI. Between the trimmed V and J ends, which lost 0 bases and 4 bases, there was a span of 9 bases. The CDR3 totals 14 residues. CDR3 nucleotide sequence: TGTGCCAGCTCACCACCGGCAGGCGTCTATGGCTACACCTTC. Amino acid sequence: CASSPPAGVYGYTF.

A remark on this clone: The identical CDR3 is also encoded by other nucleotide sequences in the sample. The J gene is TRBJ1-2, the V gene TRBV30, with D uncertain. CDR1 and CDR2 from the germline V gene are GTSNPN and SVGIG (reference sequence). CDR3 length equals 11 residues. Trimming pared 0 bases from V and 4 bases from J, leaving 3 bases between. The CDR3 sequence: CAWSVGYGYTF. DNA of the CDR3: TGTGCCTGGAGTGTAGGCTATGGCTACACCTTC.

The V call is TRBV4-1, the J call TRBJ1-2, with D tentatively TRBD1 (5 bases). CDR3 size: 15 residues. V was clipped by 3 bases and J by 6 bases, with 17 bases between them. The germline gives CDR1 MGHRA, CDR2 YSYEKL. CDR3 sequence (DNA): TGCGCCAGCAGCCAGAGCCCCCAGGGAGAGAATGGCTACACCTTC. Translated: CASSQSPQGENGYTF.

The genes are TRBV2 and TRBJ2-3; 8 positions match TRBD1. Germline V gene sequence: CDR1 SNHLY, CDR2 FYNNEI. V was clipped by 6 bases and J by 6 bases; unmatched bases: 8. This CDR3 region has 14 residues. CDR3 nucleotides: TGTGCCAGCAGCGAACAGGGGGTACGGGATACGCAGTATTTT. Amino acids: CASSEQGVRDTQYF.

This chain joins TRBV24-1 and TRBJ1-4; D is unclear. The germline V gene encodes CDR1 KGHDR and CDR2 SFDVKD. V dropped 3 bases and J dropped 5 bases, with 0 bases sitting between them. This CDR3 has 11 amino acids. The CDR3 is CATSDNEKLFF. Here the CDR3 DNA reads TGTGCCACCAGTGATAATGAAAAACTGTTTTTT.

The CDR3 bases are TGTGCCAGCAGTTTTCGGCGGAGGGACAACTATGGCTACACCTTC. It is translated as CASSFRRRDNYGYTF. The chain is built from TRBV28 and TRBJ1-2; a possible D gene is TRBD1 (5 bases). The CDR3 is 15 amino acids. Trimming removed 3 bases from V and 2 bases from J, with 13 bases in between. CDR1 MDHEN and CDR2 SYDVKM come from the germline V gene.

V usage is TRBV18 and J usage is TRBJ1-5; weak D call: TRBD1 (6 bases). This CDR3 contains 16 residues. V was cut by 3 bases and J by 8 bases, with 20 bases left in between. Germline values: CDR1 KGHSH, CDR2 LQKENI. CDR3 in amino acids: CASSPGGQGRSEPQHF. In DNA form, the CDR3 reads TGTGCCAGCTCACCGGGGGGGCAGGGACGTTCGGAGCCCCAGCATTTT.

This clone was recorded once. The chain combines TRBV28 with TRBJ1-2; D might be TRBD1 (5 bases). The length of the CDR3 is 14 residues. Germline V gives CDR1 MDHEN, CDR2 SYDVKM. V was pared by 6 bases and J by 3 bases, with 14 bases between. The CDR3 DNA sequence: TGTGCCAGCAGCACCCTGGGGCAGTACTATGGCTACACCTTC. It yields the protein CASSTLGQYYGYTF.

The chain uses TRBV2 and TRBJ2-3; 9 bases match TRBD2. With V trimmed by 6 bases and J by 3 bases, 4 bases remained unmatched. The germline gives CDR1 SNHLY, CDR2 FYNNEI. The CDR3 spans 14 residues. DNA of the CDR3: TGTGCCAGCAGAGCTAGCGGGGAGACAGATACGCAGTATTTT. Protein: CASRASGETDTQYF. Looking up the rest from reference TRBV2 and TRBJ2-3 gives the full variable domain: EPEVTQTPSHQVTQMGQEVILRCVPISNHLYFYWYRQILGQKVEFLVSFYNNEISEKSEIFDDQFSVERPDGSNFTLKIRSTKLEDSAMYFCASRASGETDTQYFGPGTRLTVL.

This clone came up once. This sequence joins TRBV7-8 and TRBJ1-5; no clear D. The V gene lost 4 bases and the J gene lost 1 base, with 8 bases spanning the gap. There are 14 residues in the CDR3. Germline assignment: CDR1 SGHVS and CDR2 FQNEAQ. In DNA form, the CDR3 reads TGTGCCAGCAGCTCTCGACCAAGCAATCAGCCCCAGCATTTT. The encoded protein is CASSSRPSNQPQHF.

The chain joins TRBV2 to TRBJ1-2; no reliable D call. Germline V lookup: CDR1 SNHLY, CDR2 FYNNEI. With 7 bases removed from V and 0 bases from J, the gap between germline ends came to 6 bases. This CDR3 contains 12 residues. In DNA form, the CDR3 reads TGTGCCAGCAATGCACCTAACTATGGCTACACCTTC. This gives the protein CASNAPNYGYTF.

The rearrangement links TRBV19 to TRBJ1-4, with D uncertain. The CDR3 is 14 residues long. Trimming took off 6 bases at V and 4 bases at J, with 12 bases between the two ends. Germline V gives CDR1 LNHDA, CDR2 SQIVND (reference sequence). The CDR3 sequence: CASSPSRVNEKLFF. In DNA, the CDR3 is TGTGCCAGTAGCCCTTCCCGGGTTAATGAAAAACTGTTTTTT. The full variable domain, rest sourced from reference TRBV19 and TRBJ1-4, is DGGITQSPKYLFRKEGQNVTLSCEQNLNHDAMYWYRQDPGQGLRLIYYSQIVNDFQKGDIAEGYSVSREKKESFPLTVTSAQKNPTAFYLCASSPSRVNEKLFFGSGTQLSVL.

The rearrangement uses TRBV7-8 and TRBJ1-2; weak D call: TRBD1 (5 bases). Germline CDR1 reads SGHVS; CDR2 reads FQNEAQ. V was shortened by 2 bases and J by 6 bases, with 16 bases between the two germline ends. The CDR3 runs 15 residues. The CDR3 sequence is CASSLSGGGLDGYTF. In DNA, the CDR3 is TGTGCCAGCAGCTTATCGGGCGGGGGATTAGATGGCTACACCTTC.

This clone was counted a single time. The rearrangement links TRBV5-1 to TRBJ2-1; D uncertain. The CDR3 has 14 amino acids. Trimming left V 0 bases short and J 5 bases short, with 9 bases between. Germline loops: CDR1 SGHRS, CDR2 YFSETQ. CDR3 amino acids: CASSLERVNNEQFF. The CDR3 DNA reads as TGCGCCAGCAGCTTGGAAAGGGTAAACAATGAGCAGTTCTTC.

The J gene is TRBJ1-4, the V gene TRBV3-1 (or the pseudogene TRBV3-2); D is perhaps TRBD1 (5 bases). Germline lookup yields CDR1 LGHDT and CDR2 YNNKEL (reference sequence). Between the trimmed V and J ends, which lost 4 bases and 7 bases, there was a span of 19 bases. The CDR3 runs 16 residues. For the CDR3, the DNA is TGTGCCAGCAGCCCCGGCCGAGGGGCCGGAGGTGAAAAACTGTTTTTT. It codes for CASSPGRGAGGEKLFF.

This chain joins TRBV6-5 and TRBJ1-6; D ambiguous. The CDR3 contains 15 residues. Trimming shortened V by 6 bases and J by 2 bases, and 11 bases separated the two germline ends. Germline values: CDR1 MNHEY, CDR2 SVGAGI. Here the CDR3 DNA reads TGTGCCAGCAGGGCAAGAAGTGCCTATAATTCACCCCTCCACTTT. Translating it yields CASRARSAYNSPLHF.

The rearrangement joins TRBV3-1 (or the pseudogene TRBV3-2) to TRBJ2-1; D perhaps matches TRBD2 (6 bases). The CDR3 extends over 14 amino acids. The germline V and J ends were trimmed by 1 base and 4 bases, with 8 bases remaining between them. Germline V gene data show CDR1 as LGHDT and CDR2 as YNNKEL (reference sequence). The CDR3 coding sequence is TGTGCCAGCAGCCAAGGTAGCGGTTACAATGAGCAGTTCTTC. Its protein product is CASSQGSGYNEQFF.

The chain joins TRBV25-1 to TRBJ1-1, with D possibly TRBD1 on 5 matching bases. Trimming pared 2 bases from V and 3 bases from J, leaving 10 bases between. CDR3 size: 14 residues. Germline lookup yields CDR1 MGHDK and CDR2 SYGVNS. CDR3 coding DNA: TGTGCCAGCAGTGAAGGCAGGGCACACACTGAAGCTTTCTTT. Protein product: CASSEGRAHTEAFF. The variable domain in full, with the rest retrieved from reference TRBV25-1 and TRBJ1-1, is EADIYQTPRYLVIGTGKKITLECSQTMGHDKMYWYQQDPGMELHLIHYSYGVNSTEKGDLSSESTVSRIRTEHFPLTLESARPSHTSQYLCASSEGRAHTEAFFGQGTRLTVV.

V is TRBV19 and J is TRBJ1-1, with D perhaps matching TRBD1 (6 bases). The CDR3 sequence is 13 residues long. V gave up 6 bases and J gave up 5 bases, with 13 bases separating them. Germline CDR1 LNHDA, CDR2 SQIVND (reference sequence). The CDR3 DNA sequence: TGTGCCAGTAGCTCAGGGGATTGGACTGAAGCTTTCTTT. Translating gives CASSSGDWTEAFF.

V and J are TRBV10-3 and TRBJ1-5; 12 bases fit TRBD1. The CDR3 has 16 amino acids. V shed 3 bases and J 6 bases; nucleotides not matched to a gene: 6. From germline, CDR1 is ENHRY and CDR2 SYGVKD. The CDR3 DNA sequence: TGTGCCATCAGTGATGGGACAGGGGGCTTCCTTCAGCCCCAGCATTTT. Protein: CAISDGTGGFLQPQHF.

The chain uses TRBV30 and TRBJ1-2; D uncertain. V dropped 4 bases and J dropped 1 base, with 4 bases sitting between them. The CDR3 has 11 amino acids. Germline V gene lookup returns CDR1 GTSNPN and CDR2 SVGIG (reference sequence). The CDR3 DNA reads as TGTGCCTGGACAGATAACTATGGCTACACCTTC. It codes for CAWTDNYGYTF.

This rearrangement joins TRBV5-4 to TRBJ1-1; tentative D call: TRBD1 (6 bases). This CDR3 has 12 residues. V dropped 9 bases and J dropped 5 bases, with 14 bases sitting between them. Germline V CDR1 and CDR2: SGHNT, YYREEE (reference sequence). Written as DNA, the CDR3 is TGTGCCACAAGACAGGAGGAGACTGAAGCTTTCTTT. As protein: CATRQEETEAFF.

The gene calls are TRBV9 and TRBJ2-1, with 8 nucleotides matching TRBD2. After removal of 0 bases from V and 10 bases from J, the junction contained 6 bases not matched to a gene. The germline CDR1 and CDR2 sequences are SGDLS and YYNGEE. This CDR3 has 14 residues. The CDR3 DNA follows: TGTGCCAGCAGCGTAGAGGTTAGCGGGGCCGAGCAGTTCTTC. It codes for CASSVEVSGAEQFF. The full variable domain, completed using reference TRBV9 and TRBJ2-1, is DSGVTQTPKHLITATGQRVTLRCSPRSGDLSVYWYQQSLDQGLQFLIQYYNGEERAKGNILERFSAQQFPDLHSELNLSSLELGDSALYFCASSVEVSGAEQFFGPGTRLTVL.

This chain joins TRBV18 and TRBJ2-7; D remains ambiguous. Germline-derived CDR1 and CDR2 are KGHSH and LQKENI. V was trimmed by 5 bases and J by 2 bases, leaving 10 bases between them. This CDR3 has 13 amino acids. This CDR3 reads CASSSSGTYEQYF. The DNA of the CDR3 is TGTGCCAGCTCATCTTCCGGTACCTACGAGCAGTACTTC.

The chain couples TRBV6-5 to TRBJ2-7; D is perhaps TRBD2 (7 bases). The CDR3 sequence is 15 residues long. The V end lost 6 bases, the J end lost 7 bases, and 22 bases lay between the germline ends. Germline values: CDR1 MNHEY, CDR2 SVGAGI. The CDR3 protein is CASSGGLRGEREQYF. DNA for the CDR3: TGTGCCAGCAGCGGGGGACTAAGGGGGGAGCGAGAGCAGTACTTC.